Only a few counts were recorded for the clone carrying this TCR beta chain. Whoever was chosen for sequencing had shown CD8+CD57+ cell expansion by flow cytometry. The data are from a study of CD8+CD57+ T cells in acquired aplastic anemia. Background on the study: Sorted CD4+ and CD8+ cells gave an average of around 3 ug of DNA.

The study profiled TCR beta VDJ and CDR3 using genomic DNA as template. TCRdb analysed the reads with MiXCR anew, one entry per CDR3 protein. The repertoire includes about 180,000 distinct CDR3 sequences, around 48% of them detected once, and 0.85% to 1.3% sits in the top ten. The receptor was isolated from a human donor with aplastic anemia. Sequencing was carried out using sorted CD4+, CD8+, or CD8+CD57+ T cells (not recorded which) from PBMCs.

The CDR3 coding sequence is TGTGCCAGCAGCCAATCCGGGGGGGCAATTTCAAATCAGCCCCAGCATTTT. Protein product: CASSQSGGAISNQPQHF. V usage is TRBV4-2 and J usage is TRBJ1-5; weak D call: TRBD1 (6 bases). The CDR3 length is 17 residues. V lost 2 bases and J lost 4, with 18 bases in between. CDR1 LGHNA and CDR2 YNFKEQ come from the germline V gene.